One T cell receptor (beta chain) is described in this entry. Antigen specificity is unknown. Reared together, all three twin pairs probably met the same infectious agents and vaccines. Sample barcodes were added at both library ends during cDNA synthesis. Under the authors' procedure: Each donor had about 90,000 to nearly 550,000 clonotypes. TCRdb itself ran the 5' RACE reads through MiXCR, one entry per CDR3 protein. TCRdb's processing, not the authors' own work, is the source of the V and J calls. The sample includes a few hundred thousand distinct CDR3 sequences, approximately 30% of them seen just once. CDR1 is MRHNA, CDR2 SNTAGT, per germline. The V gene end was trimmed by 6 bases and the J gene end by 5 bases; junction bases not matched to a gene: 8. The CDR3 length is 15 residues. This entry belongs to a study of identical twins' blood T cells. Broader study findings: Top TCRbeta clonotypes were shared more with twin than unrelated donors.

Input material: PBMCs. The chain uses TRBV6-4 and TRBJ2-2; TRBD2 matches at 8 bases. The receptor's source is a woman aged 18-55 years in good health. The CDR3 reads CASSLLADGTGELFF. The CDR3 nucleotides are TGTGCCAGCAGCCTACTAGCGGATGGTACCGGGGAGCTGTTTTTT.